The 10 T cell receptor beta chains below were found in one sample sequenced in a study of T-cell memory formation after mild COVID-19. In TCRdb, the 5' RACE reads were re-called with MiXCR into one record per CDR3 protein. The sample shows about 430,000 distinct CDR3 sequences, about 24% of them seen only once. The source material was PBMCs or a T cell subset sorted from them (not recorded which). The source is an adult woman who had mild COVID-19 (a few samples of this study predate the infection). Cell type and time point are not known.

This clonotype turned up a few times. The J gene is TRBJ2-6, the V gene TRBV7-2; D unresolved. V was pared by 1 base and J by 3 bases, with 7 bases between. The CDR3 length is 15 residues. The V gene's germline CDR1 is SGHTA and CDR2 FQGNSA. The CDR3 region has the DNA TGTGCCAGCAGCTTAGTTGCTGGTGGGGCCAACGTCCTGACTTTC. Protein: CASSLVAGGANVLTF.

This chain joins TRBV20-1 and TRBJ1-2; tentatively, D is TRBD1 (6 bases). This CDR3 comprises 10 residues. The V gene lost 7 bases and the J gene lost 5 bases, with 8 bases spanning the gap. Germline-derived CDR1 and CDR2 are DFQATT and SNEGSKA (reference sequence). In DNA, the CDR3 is TGCAGTGTACAGGGATATGGCTACACCTTC. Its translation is CSVQGYGYTF.

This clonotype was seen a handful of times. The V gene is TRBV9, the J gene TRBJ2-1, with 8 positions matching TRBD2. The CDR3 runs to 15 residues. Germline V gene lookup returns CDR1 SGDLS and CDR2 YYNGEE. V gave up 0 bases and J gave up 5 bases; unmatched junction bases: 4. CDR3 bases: TGTGCCAGCAGCGTAGGCGGGAGGCCTGACAATGAGCAGTTCTTC. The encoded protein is CASSVGGRPDNEQFF.

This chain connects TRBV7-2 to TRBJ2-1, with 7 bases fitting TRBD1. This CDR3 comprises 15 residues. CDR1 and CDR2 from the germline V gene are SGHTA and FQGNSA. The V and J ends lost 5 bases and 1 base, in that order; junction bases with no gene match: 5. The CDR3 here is CASSLWDSSYNEQFF. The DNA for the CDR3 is TGTGCCAGCAGCCTGTGGGACAGTTCCTACAATGAGCAGTTCTTC.

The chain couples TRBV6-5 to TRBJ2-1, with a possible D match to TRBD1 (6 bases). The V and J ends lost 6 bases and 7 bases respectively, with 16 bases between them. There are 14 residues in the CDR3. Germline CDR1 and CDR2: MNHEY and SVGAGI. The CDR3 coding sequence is TGTGCCAGCAGGAGGGGGTACCCAGGTAATGAGCAGTTCTTC. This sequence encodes CASRRGYPGNEQFF.

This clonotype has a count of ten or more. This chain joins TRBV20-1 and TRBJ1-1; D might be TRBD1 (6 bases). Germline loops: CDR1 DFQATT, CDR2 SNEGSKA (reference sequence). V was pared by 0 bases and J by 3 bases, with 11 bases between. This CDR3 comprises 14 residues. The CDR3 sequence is CSARDGGRDTEAFF. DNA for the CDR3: TGCAGTGCTAGAGATGGGGGCCGCGACACTGAAGCTTTCTTT.

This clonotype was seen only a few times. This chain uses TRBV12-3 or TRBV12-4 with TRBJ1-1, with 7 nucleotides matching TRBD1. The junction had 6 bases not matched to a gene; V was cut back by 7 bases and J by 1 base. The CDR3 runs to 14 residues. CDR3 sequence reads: CASIRQGENTEAFF. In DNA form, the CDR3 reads TGTGCCAGCATCAGACAGGGTGAGAACACTGAAGCTTTCTTT.

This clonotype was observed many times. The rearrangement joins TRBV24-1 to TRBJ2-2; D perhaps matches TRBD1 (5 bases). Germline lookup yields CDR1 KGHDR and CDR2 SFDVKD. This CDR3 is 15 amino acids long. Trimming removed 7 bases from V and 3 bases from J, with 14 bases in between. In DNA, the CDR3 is TGTGCCACCAGCGACCAGGGCGAGGACACCGGGGAGCTGTTTTTT. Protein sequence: CATSDQGEDTGELFF.

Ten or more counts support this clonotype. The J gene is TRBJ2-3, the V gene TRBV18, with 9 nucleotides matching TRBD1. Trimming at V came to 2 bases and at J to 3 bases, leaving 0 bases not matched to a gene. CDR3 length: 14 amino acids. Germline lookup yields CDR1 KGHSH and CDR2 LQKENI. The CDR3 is CASSPGTGTDTQYF. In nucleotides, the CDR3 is TGTGCCAGCTCACCAGGGACAGGGACAGATACGCAGTATTTT.

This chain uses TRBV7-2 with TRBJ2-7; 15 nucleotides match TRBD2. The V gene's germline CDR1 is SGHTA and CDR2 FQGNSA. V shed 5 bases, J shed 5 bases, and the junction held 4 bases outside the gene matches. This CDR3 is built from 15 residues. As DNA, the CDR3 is TGTGCCAGCAGCCCCCGGACTAGCGGGAGGGACGAGCAGTACTTC. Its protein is CASSPRTSGRDEQYF.